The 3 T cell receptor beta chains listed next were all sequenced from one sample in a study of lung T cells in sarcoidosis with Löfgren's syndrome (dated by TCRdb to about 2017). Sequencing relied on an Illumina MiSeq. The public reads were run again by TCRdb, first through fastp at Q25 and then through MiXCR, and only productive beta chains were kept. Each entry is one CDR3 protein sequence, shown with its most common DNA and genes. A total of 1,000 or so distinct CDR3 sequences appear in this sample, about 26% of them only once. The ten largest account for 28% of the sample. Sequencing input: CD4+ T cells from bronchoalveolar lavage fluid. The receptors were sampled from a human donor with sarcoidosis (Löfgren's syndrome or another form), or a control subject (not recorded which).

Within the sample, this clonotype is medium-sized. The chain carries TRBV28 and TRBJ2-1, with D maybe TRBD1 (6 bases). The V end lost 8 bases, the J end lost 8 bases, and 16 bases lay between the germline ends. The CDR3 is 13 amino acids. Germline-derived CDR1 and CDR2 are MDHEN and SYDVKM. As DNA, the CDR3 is TGTGCCAGCCTCCCGGGACATAGGGATGAGCAGTTCTTC. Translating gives CASLPGHRDEQFF.

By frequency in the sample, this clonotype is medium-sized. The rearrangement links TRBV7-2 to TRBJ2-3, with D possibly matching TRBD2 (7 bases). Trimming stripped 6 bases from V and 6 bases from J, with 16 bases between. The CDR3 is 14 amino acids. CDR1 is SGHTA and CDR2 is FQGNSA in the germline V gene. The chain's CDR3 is CASRPGGGRDTQYF. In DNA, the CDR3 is TGTGCCAGCAGACCTGGGGGGGGGCGGGATACGCAGTATTTT.

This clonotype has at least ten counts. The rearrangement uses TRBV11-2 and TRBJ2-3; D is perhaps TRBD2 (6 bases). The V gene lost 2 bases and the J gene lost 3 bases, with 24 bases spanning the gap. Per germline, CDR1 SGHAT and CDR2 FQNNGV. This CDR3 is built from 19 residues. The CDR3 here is CASSLTLKLTGVETDTQYF. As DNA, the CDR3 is TGTGCCAGCAGCTTAACCCTCAAATTAACGGGAGTTGAGACAGATACGCAGTATTTT.